This note documents a single T cell receptor (beta chain) sequence. No antigen is known for it. The sample is drawn from a study of CD8+ T cells in alopecia areata. Study-level findings and limits: Many expanded lesional clones persisted in scalp and blood during tofacitinib treatment.

Treatment meaning: oral pan-JAK inhibitor, 5-10 mg twice daily. PBMCs yielded sorted CD4+ and CD8+ T cells. cDNA reverse transcribed from extracted RNA served as the sequencing template. The table came from immunoSEQ multiplex PCR; TCRdb's copy has only in-frame clones and leaves some out. In the table there are hundreds of thousands of clones, 50% to 75% of which are singletons. Germline V lookup: CDR1 LGHNA, CDR2 YNFKEQ. The CDR3 is 13 residues long. Trimming cost V 3 bases and J 10 bases, with 15 bases left between them. This chain links TRBV4-2 with TRBJ2-5; D not resolved. Sequencing was performed on CD4+ T cells sorted from blood, taken at week 52, from a patient treated with tofacitinib. This receptor was obtained from a human donor with alopecia areata. CDR3 DNA sequence: TGTGCCAGCAGCCAGGGCCGCATAACGGGCCAGTACTTC. Amino acid sequence: CASSQGRITGQYF.